The present T cell receptor beta chain was sequenced within a study of blood T cell repertoires in COVID-19. As for the study in general: Acute and convalescent COVID-19 samples came from the United States, Italy and Spain. Sample material is recorded as cDNA or gDNA derived from T cells, B-cell-depleted T cells, or PBMCs.

Source study methods: Amplification with reference gene primers provided the estimates of nucleated cell counts. Repertoires were generated with immunoSEQ multiplex PCR, while TCRdb's copy carries only in-frame clones and drops some. The V and J calls and clone size come from that table; D and trimming were worked out from the DNA. The table lists approximately 240,000 clones, roughly 88% of them singletons. The TCR comes from a woman between 35 and 50 years old who had recovered from COVID-19. Sample: peripheral blood.

The CDR3 sequence is CASSSGQGGNTIYF. The CDR3 DNA reads TGTGCCAGCAGCTCGGGACAGGGTGGAAACACCATATATTTT. The chain employs TRBV7-9 and TRBJ1-3, with 9 bases fitting TRBD1. V lost 4 bases to trimming and J lost 3 bases; unmatched junction nucleotides: 1. Germline values: CDR1 SEHNR, CDR2 FQNEAQ (reference sequence). The CDR3 length is 14 residues.